This T cell receptor (beta chain) was identified during a study of T cell responses to AZD1222 COVID-19 vaccine. General observations from the study: Repertoire collection took place solely once the T cell response had peaked. Among AZD1222 vaccinees, only six or seven were seropositive at baseline. Along spike, vaccine-associated CD4 TCRs were found throughout, with dominance at 160-218 and 743-854.

Second-dose intervals near 4 or 12 weeks were combined. Looked up from germline, CDR1 is MNHEY and CDR2 is SVGAGI. This CDR3 region has 14 residues. V was pared by 7 bases and J by 0 bases, with 10 bases between. On this clone: Its cognate antigen is unknown.

Assay used: immunoSEQ multiplex PCR; TCRdb lists only in-frame clones, some missing. The sample lists about 100,000 clones, 87% occurring once. This chain uses TRBV6-5 with TRBJ1-3, with D hard to call. Sequencing used peripheral blood, obtained 28 days after the second AZD1222 dose. The clonotype was recovered from an adult who received the AZD1222 COVID-19 vaccine. CDR3 protein: CASTPGNSGNTIYF. DNA of the CDR3: TGTGCCAGCACTCCAGGCAACTCTGGAAACACCATATATTTT.